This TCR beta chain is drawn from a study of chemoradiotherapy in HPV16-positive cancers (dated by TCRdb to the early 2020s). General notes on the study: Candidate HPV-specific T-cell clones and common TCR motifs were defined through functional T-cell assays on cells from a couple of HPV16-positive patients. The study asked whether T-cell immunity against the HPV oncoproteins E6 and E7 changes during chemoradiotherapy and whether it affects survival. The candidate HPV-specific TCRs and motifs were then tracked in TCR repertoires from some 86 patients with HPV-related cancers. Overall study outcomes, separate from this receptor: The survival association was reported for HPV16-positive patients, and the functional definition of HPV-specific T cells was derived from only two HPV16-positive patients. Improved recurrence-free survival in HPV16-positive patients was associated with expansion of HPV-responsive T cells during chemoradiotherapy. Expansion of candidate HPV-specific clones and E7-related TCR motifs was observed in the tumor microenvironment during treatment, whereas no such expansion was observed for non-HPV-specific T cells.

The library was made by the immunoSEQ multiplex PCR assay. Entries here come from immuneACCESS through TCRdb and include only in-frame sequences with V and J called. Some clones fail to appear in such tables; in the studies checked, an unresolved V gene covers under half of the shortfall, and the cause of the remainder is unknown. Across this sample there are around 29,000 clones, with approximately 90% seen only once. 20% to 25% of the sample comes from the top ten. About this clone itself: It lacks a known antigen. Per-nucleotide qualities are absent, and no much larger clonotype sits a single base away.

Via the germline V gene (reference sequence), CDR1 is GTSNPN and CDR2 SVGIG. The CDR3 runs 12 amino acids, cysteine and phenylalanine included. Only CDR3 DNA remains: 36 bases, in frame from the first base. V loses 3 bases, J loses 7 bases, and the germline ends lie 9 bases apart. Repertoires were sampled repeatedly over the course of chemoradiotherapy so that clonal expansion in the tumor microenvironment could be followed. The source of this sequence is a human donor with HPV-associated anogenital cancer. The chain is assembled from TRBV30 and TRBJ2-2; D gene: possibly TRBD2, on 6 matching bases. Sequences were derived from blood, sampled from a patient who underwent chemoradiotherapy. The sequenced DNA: TGTGCCTGGAGCACGGGGGACGGGGAGCTGTTTTTT. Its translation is CAWSTGDGELFF.